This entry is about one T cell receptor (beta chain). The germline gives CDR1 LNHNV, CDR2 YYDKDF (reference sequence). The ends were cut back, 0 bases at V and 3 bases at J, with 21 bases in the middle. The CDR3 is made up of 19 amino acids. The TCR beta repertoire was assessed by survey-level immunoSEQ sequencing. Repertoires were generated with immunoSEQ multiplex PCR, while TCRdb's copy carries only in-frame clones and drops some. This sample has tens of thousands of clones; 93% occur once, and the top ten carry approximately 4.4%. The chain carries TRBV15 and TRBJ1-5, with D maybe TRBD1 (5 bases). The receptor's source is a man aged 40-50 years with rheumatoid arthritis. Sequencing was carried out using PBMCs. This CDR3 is CATSRDRPQGRAYNQPQHF. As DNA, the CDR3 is TGTGCCACCAGCAGAGATAGGCCCCAGGGCAGGGCCTACAATCAGCCCCAGCATTTT.